These 22 T cell receptor beta chains originate from one sample sequenced in a study of control samples from healthy donors and cancer patients. The repertoire was sequenced with immunoSEQ multiplex PCR; TCRdb's copy has only in-frame clones and lacks some. The sample shows about 160,000 clones, roughly 95% of them seen only once. The sample was blood. These receptors were collected from a woman aged 25-40 years in good health.

The V call is TRBV7-3, the J call TRBJ1-1; no clear D gene. This CDR3 has 13 amino acids. Per the germline V gene, CDR1 is SGHTA and CDR2 is FQGTGA. V shed 1 base and J shed 6 bases, with 9 bases lying between them. CDR3 nucleotides: TGTGCCAGCAGCTTAAAGGTGTCGGCTGAAGCTTTCTTT. Its protein is CASSLKVSAEAFF. Filled out from reference TRBV7-3 and TRBJ1-1, the complete variable domain reads GAGVSQTPSNKVTEKGKYVELRCDPISGHTALYWYRQSLGQGPEFLIYFQGTGAADDSGLPNDRFFAVRPEGSVSTLKIQRTERGDSAVYLCASSLKVSAEAFFGQGTRLTVV.

This chain uses TRBV28 with TRBJ2-1; no firm D call. Looked up from germline, CDR1 is MDHEN and CDR2 is SYDVKM. The ends were cut back, 4 bases at V and 0 bases at J, with 10 bases in the middle. This CDR3 is built from 15 residues. The CDR3 loop is CASSSLTSSYNEQFF. In nucleotides, the CDR3 is TGTGCCAGCAGTTCGCTTACGAGCTCCTACAATGAGCAGTTCTTC.

The CDR3 loop reads CASSLRMENTEAFF. In DNA form, the CDR3 reads TGTGCCAGCAGCCTACGTATGGAGAACACTGAAGCTTTCTTT. The chain combines TRBV11-2 with TRBJ1-1; D remains ambiguous. CDR1 and CDR2 from the germline V gene are SGHAT and FQNNGV. The CDR3 totals 14 residues. Trimming took off 5 bases at V and 1 base at J, with 11 bases between the two ends.

V is TRBV2 and J is TRBJ2-3; 13 nucleotides align to TRBD2. This CDR3 contains 17 residues. Trimming at V came to 1 base and at J to 6 bases, leaving 7 bases not matched to a gene. Germline CDR1 reads SNHLY; CDR2 reads FYNNEI. The CDR3 region is CASSEGGLAGTRDTQYF. CDR3 DNA sequence: TGTGCCAGCAGTGAAGGGGGACTAGCGGGGACCCGGGATACGCAGTATTTT.

This rearrangement joins TRBV2 to TRBJ1-2, with a tentative D call TRBD1 (5 bases). Germline assignment: CDR1 SNHLY and CDR2 FYNNEI. V lost 7 bases, J lost 2 bases, and 11 bases lay in between. The CDR3 extends over 13 amino acids. This chain's CDR3 is CASIGQGNYGYTF. Written as DNA, the CDR3 is TGTGCCAGCATCGGGCAGGGCAACTATGGCTACACCTTC. Complete variable domain (other parts from reference TRBV2 and TRBJ1-2): EPEVTQTPSHQVTQMGQEVILRCVPISNHLYFYWYRQILGQKVEFLVSFYNNEISEKSEIFDDQFSVERPDGSNFTLKIRSTKLEDSAMYFCASIGQGNYGYTFGSGTRLTVV.

This clone was seen more than once but under ten times. The rearrangement joins TRBV3-1 (or the pseudogene TRBV3-2) to TRBJ2-2; 10 positions match TRBD1. There are 15 residues in the CDR3. Unmatched junction bases numbered 2, after V lost 4 bases and J lost 3 bases. CDR1 is LGHDT, CDR2 YNNKEL, per germline (reference sequence). CDR3 loop: CASSPGTGDTGELFF. CDR3 DNA sequence: TGTGCCAGCAGCCCGGGGACAGGGGACACCGGGGAGCTGTTTTTT.

The CDR3 DNA reads TGTGCCTGGAGTGTACGTAGTCGGTTGCACTTT. Translation: CAWSVRSRLHF. The rearrangement uses TRBV30 and TRBJ1-6; D is uncertain. Deletions cut 0 bases from V and 19 bases from J, with 13 bases between. CDR1 is GTSNPN and CDR2 is SVGIG in the germline V gene (reference sequence). The length of the CDR3 is 11 residues.

The J gene is TRBJ1-5, the V gene TRBV6-5; maybe TRBD1 (5 bases). Per the germline V gene, CDR1 is MNHEY and CDR2 is SVGAGI. V was clipped by 7 bases and J by 4 bases, with 11 bases between them. This CDR3 has 13 amino acids. The CDR3 bases are TGTGCCAGCACCGCACCAGGGAATCAGCCCCAGCATTTT. Encoded protein: CASTAPGNQPQHF.

V gene TRBV12-3 or TRBV12-4 combines with J gene TRBJ1-1; no clear D. This CDR3 has 12 amino acids. With 3 bases removed from V and 6 bases from J, the gap between germline ends came to 8 bases. The CDR3 reads CASSFSAAEAFF. The CDR3 coding sequence is TGTGCCAGCAGTTTTTCAGCGGCTGAAGCTTTCTTT.

This clone was recorded once. The V gene is TRBV15, the J gene TRBJ2-7; D ambiguous. Germline V CDR1 and CDR2: LNHNV, YYDKDF (reference sequence). The CDR3 sequence is 15 residues long. The ends were cut back, 0 bases at V and 2 bases at J, with 11 bases in the middle. The DNA of the CDR3 is TGTGCCACCAGCAGAGATTGGCAAGTCCCCTACGAGCAGTACTTC. It codes for CATSRDWQVPYEQYF. The variable domain in full, with the rest retrieved from reference TRBV15 and TRBJ2-7, is DAMVIQNPRYQVTQFGKPVTLSCSQTLNHNVMYWYQQKSSQAPKLLFHYYDKDFNNEADTPDNFQSRRPNTSFCFLDIRSPGLGDTAMYLCATSRDWQVPYEQYFGPGTRLTVT.

The chain couples TRBV28 to TRBJ1-1, with D uncertain. The V end was cut by 7 bases, the J end by 8 bases, with 17 bases between. Germline V lookup: CDR1 MDHEN, CDR2 SYDVKM. The CDR3 sequence is 13 residues long. Written as DNA, the CDR3 is TGTGCCAGCACCGTTAGGCCCCTTCGGGAAGCTTTCTTT. Translated, it gives CASTVRPLREAFF.

This chain uses TRBV3-1 (or the pseudogene TRBV3-2) with TRBJ1-1; TRBD1 agrees at 7 bases. V lost 4 bases, J lost 4 bases, and 12 bases stayed unmatched. This CDR3 has 16 residues. Germline V CDR1 and CDR2: LGHDT, YNNKEL (reference sequence). In nucleotides, the CDR3 is TGTGCCAGCAGCCCCTACCGAACAGGGGAGGGCACTGAAGCTTTCTTT. Residues: CASSPYRTGEGTEAFF.

The chain carries TRBV5-1 and TRBJ2-5; D possibly uses TRBD1 or TRBD2 (6 bases each). The germline V gene encodes CDR1 SGHRS and CDR2 YFSETQ. The CDR3 has 15 amino acids. The ends were cut back, 0 bases at V and 5 bases at J, with 14 bases in the middle. For the CDR3, the DNA is TGCGCCAGCAGCTTGGAGGGGGGCCCGTGGGAGACCCAGTACTTC. Encoded protein: CASSLEGGPWETQYF.

The CDR3 reads CASSQGGLGGYTF. CDR3 bases: TGTGCCAGCAGCCAAGGGGGACTCGGTGGCTACACCTTC. The V gene is TRBV14, the J gene TRBJ1-2, with D perhaps TRBD1 (5 bases). The CDR3 consists of 13 residues. Trimming stripped 1 base from V and 7 bases from J, with 10 bases between. Germline V lookup: CDR1 SGHDN, CDR2 FVKESK. Full variable domain (remainder filled in from reference TRBV14 and TRBJ1-2): EAGVTQFPSHSVIEKGQTVTLRCDPISGHDNLYWYRRVMGKEIKFLLHFVKESKQDESGMPNNRFLAERTGGTYSTLKVQPAELEDSGVYFCASSQGGLGGYTFGSGTRLTVV.

The chain uses TRBV28 and TRBJ1-5; no definite D call. The CDR3 consists of 16 residues. V lost 3 bases and J lost 4, with 16 bases in between. The germline V gene has CDR1 MDHEN and CDR2 SYDVKM. The CDR3 bases are TGTGCCAGCAGTTTCCGGACCCGGGTCCTTAATCAGCCCCAGCATTTT. This codes for CASSFRTRVLNQPQHF.

The V and J genes are TRBV5-1 and TRBJ1-4, with 7 bases that match TRBD1. Germline CDR1 SGHRS, CDR2 YFSETQ. V was pared by 4 bases and J by 0 bases, with 9 bases of the junction left unmatched. The CDR3 covers 17 residues. The CDR3 DNA follows: TGCGCCAGCAGCACATCCTCCGACAGGGCAACTAATGAAAAACTGTTTTTT. This gives the protein CASSTSSDRATNEKLFF.

A remark on this clone: A read error may produce the germline difference seen at one junction end. The chain recombines TRBV28 with TRBJ2-1, with 9 positions matching TRBD2. The length of the CDR3 is 15 residues. Germline V lookup: CDR1 MDHEN, CDR2 SYDVKM. CDR3: CASSSSGNSHNEQFF. The CDR3 nucleotides are TGTGCCAGCAGTTCTAGCGGGAACTCCCACAATGAGCAGTTCTTC.

This chain uses TRBV19 with TRBJ1-2, with unresolved D. Germline V lookup: CDR1 LNHDA, CDR2 SQIVND (reference sequence). The CDR3 loop spans 14 amino acids. V dropped 4 bases and J dropped 0 bases, with 9 bases sitting between them. CDR3 amino acids: CASSKARANYGYTF. In nucleotides, the CDR3 is TGTGCCAGTAGTAAGGCGCGGGCTAACTATGGCTACACCTTC.

The genes are TRBV2 and TRBJ2-1; D tentatively reads TRBD1 or TRBD2 (6 bases each). The germline V and J ends were trimmed by 1 base and 6 bases, with 16 bases remaining between them. CDR3 length: 16 amino acids. The germline gives CDR1 SNHLY, CDR2 FYNNEI. The CDR3 protein is CASSEVGGTSRNEQFF. CDR3 coding DNA: TGTGCCAGCAGTGAAGTCGGAGGGACATCGCGCAATGAGCAGTTCTTC. Full variable domain (remainder filled in from reference TRBV2 and TRBJ2-1): EPEVTQTPSHQVTQMGQEVILRCVPISNHLYFYWYRQILGQKVEFLVSFYNNEISEKSEIFDDQFSVERPDGSNFTLKIRSTKLEDSAMYFCASSEVGGTSRNEQFFGPGTRLTVL.

This clone was seen once. An end of the junction does not agree with germline; a read error may underlie this. This rearrangement joins TRBV6-5 to TRBJ2-6; no clear D. Per the germline V gene, CDR1 is MNHEY and CDR2 is SVGAGI. The CDR3 totals 13 residues. This CDR3 is CASSHSGANVLTF. CDR3 DNA: TGTGCCAGCAGTCACTCTGGGGCCAACGTCCTGACTTTC.

The gene calls are TRBV18 and TRBJ2-7; D unresolved. The CDR3 is made up of 14 amino acids. Trimming took 3 bases from V and 5 from J, leaving 14 bases between them. Germline V gives CDR1 KGHSH, CDR2 LQKENI. CDR3 nucleotides: TGTGCCAGCTCACCTTCCCCTATTGTCGACGAGCAGTACTTC. This encodes CASSPSPIVDEQYF.

V and J are TRBV27 and TRBJ2-3; D gene ambiguous. The CDR3 runs 14 residues. Per the germline V gene, CDR1 is MNHEY and CDR2 is SMNVEV (reference sequence). Trimming took off 5 bases at V and 0 bases at J, with 9 bases between the two ends. CDR3: CASSPHQSTDTQYF. For the CDR3, the DNA is TGTGCCAGCAGTCCCCATCAAAGCACAGATACGCAGTATTTT.